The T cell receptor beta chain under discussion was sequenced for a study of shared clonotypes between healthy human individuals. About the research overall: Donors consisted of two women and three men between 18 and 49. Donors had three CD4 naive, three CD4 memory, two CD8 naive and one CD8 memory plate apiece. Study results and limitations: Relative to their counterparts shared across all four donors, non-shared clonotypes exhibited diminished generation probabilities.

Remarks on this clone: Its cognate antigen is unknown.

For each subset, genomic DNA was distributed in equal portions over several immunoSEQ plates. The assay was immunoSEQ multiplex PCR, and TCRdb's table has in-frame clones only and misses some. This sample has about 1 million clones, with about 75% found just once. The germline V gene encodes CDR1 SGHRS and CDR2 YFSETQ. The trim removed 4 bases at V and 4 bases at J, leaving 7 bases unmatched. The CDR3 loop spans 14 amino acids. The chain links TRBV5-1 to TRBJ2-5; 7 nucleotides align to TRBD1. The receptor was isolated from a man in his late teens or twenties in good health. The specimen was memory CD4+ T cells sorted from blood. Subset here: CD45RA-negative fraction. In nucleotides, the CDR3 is TGCGCCAGCAGCGTCGAACCAGGGGGAGAGACCCAGTACTTC. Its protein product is CASSVEPGGETQYF.